This T cell receptor beta chain was recovered during a study of human T cells and chemical hapten exposure. The study's library attached unique molecular identifiers to single cDNA molecules. TCRdb re-derived calls from the RACE reads in MiXCR, one entry per CDR3 protein. This table has 380,000 or so distinct CDR3 sequences, 4.5% to 7% appearing once. Documented time point: pre-sensitization, week 0. The treatment denotes: therapeutic diphenylcyclopropenone sensitization with weekly scalp DPC. Patches went on only after blood had been drawn each time. Many counts were recorded for this clonotype. Its target is unknown. General study points: Counts of TCRs expanded at PT1 correlated positively with patch test score.

The sequence was obtained from a woman aged 18-29 years with alopecia areata. Some clones in this sample may be carry-over from other donors' samples. The specimen was whole blood, collected in connection with sensitization to the hapten diphenylcyclopropenone (DPC).

The CDR3 protein is CASSFWGGDDEQFF. The CDR3 DNA reads as TGTGCCAGCAGCTTTTGGGGCGGGGACGATGAGCAGTTCTTC. The chain combines TRBV7-3 with TRBJ2-1; a possible D gene is TRBD2 (6 bases). The CDR3 spans 14 residues. Germline V gene data show CDR1 as SGHTA and CDR2 as FQGTGA. V was trimmed by 3 bases and J by 8 bases, leaving 14 bases between them.